The present TCR beta chain was sequenced within a study of T cell responses to AZD1222 COVID-19 vaccine. Study overall: Doses given second, at about 4 or about 12 weeks, were pooled.

The table came from immunoSEQ multiplex PCR; TCRdb's copy has only in-frame clones and leaves some out. The top ten clones hold approximately 15% of a sample with 100,000 or so clones, about 87% of them seen once. This CDR3 is built from 13 residues. Germline V gives CDR1 LNHDA, CDR2 SQIVND (reference sequence). V was pared by 4 bases and J by 3 bases, with 10 bases between. On this clone: Its antigen is as yet unknown.

Study-wide findings and caveats: CD4 TCRs covered the whole spike, strongest at regions 160-218 and 743-854. The peak T cell response came first, and repertoires were sampled only after it.

Material: peripheral blood, obtained on day 0 of AZD1222 vaccination. The receptor was isolated from an adult in good health. The J gene is TRBJ2-7, the V gene TRBV19, with no clear D. CDR3: CASSRVGSYEQYF. The CDR3 DNA follows: TGTGCCAGTAGTAGGGTCGGCAGCTACGAGCAGTACTTC.